A selection of T cell receptor beta chains follows, all from one sample in a study of T-cell reconstitution after alpha-beta-depleted transplantation in children. MiXCR, run by TCRdb on the PCR reads, gives a single entry per CDR3 protein. The data show some 490,000 distinct CDR3 sequences, with 12% seen just once and about 5.4% held by the top ten. This material consisted of PBMCs from the stem cell graft donor, taken from the stem cell graft. Receptors originate from a human donor who donated a stem cell graft to a child with combined immunodeficiency. Each CDR3 is given with its conserved first and last residue. The order of the fields is V gene, J gene, CDR3 length, D gene, clone size, CDR3 protein. A D gene is named only where the DNA matches it firmly. Clone size is given for some rows only: seen once, a few or many times, or a class if the clone is expanded.

>TRBV24-1|TRBJ2-1|17|NA|few
CATSDGYRANSYNEQFF
>TRBV12-3/TRBV12-4|TRBJ2-1|13|NA|many
CASSLYGDNEQFF
>TRBV7-2|TRBJ2-6|15|NA|few
CASSLGVGGANVLTF
>TRBV4-3|TRBJ2-2|15|TRBD1|many
CASSFTGVGTGELFF
>TRBV4-3|TRBJ2-2|13|NA|few
CASSPYYTGELFF
>TRBV10-3|TRBJ2-7|13|NA|NA
CAIGRESSYEQYF
>TRBV6-2/TRBV6-3|TRBJ2-1|14|TRBD1|few
CASSYSAGGTEQFF
>TRBV7-2|TRBJ1-1|15|TRBD1|NA
CASSFLNRGWTEAFF
>TRBV25-1|TRBJ1-2|14|TRBD1|NA
CASSVGQGVYGYTF
>TRBV30|TRBJ2-5|13|TRBD1|NA
CAWSWTGGETQYF
>TRBV29-1|TRBJ2-1|11|TRBD1|many
CSGTGNNEQFF
>TRBV9|TRBJ2-2|16|TRBD1|many
CASSVRDRGGTGELFF
>TRBV5-4|TRBJ2-3|15|TRBD1|NA
CASSHRDRGADTQYF
>TRBV12-3/TRBV12-4|TRBJ2-1|14|TRBD2|many
CASSRSGIWDEQFF
>TRBV4-3|TRBJ2-7|16|TRBD2|NA
CASSHLLAGASYEQYF
>TRBV20-1|TRBJ2-3|15|NA|NA
CSLPIRGGYTDTQYF
>TRBV5-6|TRBJ2-1|17|NA|NA
CASSLVDEGLYYNEQFF
>TRBV30|TRBJ2-3|13|NA|NA
CAWLPRSTDTQYF
>TRBV2|TRBJ1-5|16|TRBD1|few
CASSAHGTASNQPQHF
>TRBV7-7|TRBJ2-3|16|NA|NA
CASSVGRDWGTDTQYF
>TRBV6-6|TRBJ2-5|13|NA|NA
CATRNKVQETQYF
>TRBV12-3/TRBV12-4|TRBJ1-3|13|NA|NA
CASSSVQGNTIYF
>TRBV11-2|TRBJ1-3|16|NA|NA
CASSPQGPRSGNTIYF
>TRBV12-3/TRBV12-4|TRBJ1-3|15|NA|NA
CASGAGEGSGNTIYF
>TRBV7-2|TRBJ2-3|17|TRBD2|few
CASSLAQWRGGPDTQYF
>TRBV30|TRBJ1-1|12|NA|few
CAWRVPNTEAFF
>TRBV7-6|TRBJ2-7|15|TRBD1|few
CASSWDRGPSYEQYF
>TRBV7-8|TRBJ2-3|17|NA|few
CASSMRRDKASTDTQYF
>TRBV7-2|TRBJ2-2|16|TRBD2|few
CASSSLAGGRTGELFF
>TRBV18|TRBJ1-1|14|NA|NA
CASSPQGRDTEAFF
>TRBV7-2|TRBJ2-1|13|NA|few
CASKTVNDNEQFF
>TRBV5-1|TRBJ2-3|15|NA|NA
CASSLDSSSTDTQYF
>TRBV21-1|TRBJ1-5|16|NA|NA
CASSKALGRGLQPQHF
>TRBV10-3|TRBJ2-7|13|NA|many
CATGTGYSYEQYF
>TRBV6-1|TRBJ2-3|15|TRBD2|many
CASSPKAGGADTQYF
>TRBV20-1|TRBJ1-5|15|NA|few
CSARSLQGGDQPQHF
>TRBV29-1|TRBJ2-1|15|NA|many
CSVDPGGGPYNEQFF
>TRBV12-3/TRBV12-4|TRBJ2-3|10|TRBD2|few
CASSSGGQYF
>TRBV6-1|TRBJ2-7|17|TRBD2|few
CASSEAGWTSGGYEQYF
>TRBV6-1|TRBJ1-6|15|NA|NA
CASSGRGPRGSPLHF
>TRBV27|TRBJ2-2|16|TRBD1|many
CASGFPGQGNTGELFF
>TRBV12-5|TRBJ1-5|19|TRBD1|many
CASGLVGVGQGEVNQPQHF
>TRBV6-5|TRBJ2-3|14|NA|NA
CASSYSDIRDTQYF
>TRBV9|TRBJ2-3|14|TRBD2|few
CASSVGGRADTQYF
>TRBV7-3|TRBJ2-1|15|TRBD1|few
CASSYRDRGSNEQFF
>TRBV12-3/TRBV12-4|TRBJ2-1|16|NA|few
CASSYQGPYSYNEQFF
>TRBV20-1|TRBJ2-7|14|NA|few
CSAFPQPPTYEQYF
>TRBV6-1|TRBJ1-2|14|NA|few
CASTEGRDFYGYTF
>TRBV15|TRBJ2-3|17|TRBD2|NA
CATSRDAPGGATDTQYF
>TRBV13|TRBJ2-1|15|NA|NA
CASSSPGDLDNEQFF
>TRBV7-9|TRBJ1-5|15|NA|few
CASSFAGYSNQPQHF
>TRBV3-1|TRBJ2-5|17|TRBD2|few
CASSQVGLAGPQETQYF
>TRBV12-3/TRBV12-4|TRBJ2-5|18|TRBD1|NA
CASSLDGLEGQGKETQYF
>TRBV27|TRBJ2-2|13|NA|many
CASSFWGVGELFF